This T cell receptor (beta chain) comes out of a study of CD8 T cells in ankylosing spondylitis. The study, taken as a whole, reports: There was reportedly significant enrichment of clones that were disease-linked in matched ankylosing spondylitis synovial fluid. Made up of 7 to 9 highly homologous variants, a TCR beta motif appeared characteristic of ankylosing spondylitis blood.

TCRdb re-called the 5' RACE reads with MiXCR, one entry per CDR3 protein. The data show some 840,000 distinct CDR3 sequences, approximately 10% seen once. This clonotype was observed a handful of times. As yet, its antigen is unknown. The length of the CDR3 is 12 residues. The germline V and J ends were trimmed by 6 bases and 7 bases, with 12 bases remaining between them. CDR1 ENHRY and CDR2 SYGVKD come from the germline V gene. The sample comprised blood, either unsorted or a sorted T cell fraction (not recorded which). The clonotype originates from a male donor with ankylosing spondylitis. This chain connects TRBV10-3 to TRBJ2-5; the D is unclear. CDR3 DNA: TGTGCCATCAGCATGGGATCCCGGACCCAGTACTTC. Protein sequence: CAISMGSRTQYF.